This T cell receptor (beta chain) stems from a study of naive and memory T cell subsets. Germline lookup yields CDR1 SGHDN and CDR2 FVKESK. The CDR3 extends over 16 amino acids. V was pared by 0 bases and J by 7 bases, with 19 bases between. Ligated cDNA underwent four rounds of PCR with nested alpha and beta constant region primers and SP2. Via MiXCR, TCRdb re-called the 5' RACE reads, giving one row per CDR3 protein. The repertoire holds 55,000 to 65,000 distinct CDR3 sequences, with 7% to 8% as singletons. TCR cDNA received a 3' ligated oligonucleotide that carried a UMI. Whole-blood samples were less than 3 ml of peripheral blood from healthy adult volunteers. Unsorted total RNA, about 1 to 1000 ng, was DNase treated before reverse transcription.

This receptor was obtained from a female donor in good health. The genes are TRBV14 and TRBJ2-7, with D possibly TRBD1 on 5 matching bases. The CDR3 DNA sequence: TGTGCCAGCAGCCAAGATCTAGGTCTGCAGGGCGGTGAGCAGTACTTC. This encodes CASSQDLGLQGGEQYF.